This T cell receptor (beta chain) was captured in a study of shared clonotypes between healthy human individuals. The V gene end was trimmed by 3 bases and the J gene end by 2 bases; junction bases not matched to a gene: 5. This CDR3 contains 15 residues. Germline V lookup: CDR1 MGHRA, CDR2 YSYEKL. Each cell subset's genomic DNA was divided evenly among several immunoSEQ plates. TCRdb's table, derived via immunoSEQ multiplex PCR, lists solely in-frame clones and lacks some. The sample holds a few million clones, over 90% seen once. The TCR was taken from a man in his late teens or twenties in good health. Some clones in this sample may be carry-over from other donors' samples. This chain links TRBV4-1 with TRBJ2-7; 9 bases align to TRBD2. Sequenced material: naive CD4+ T cells from PBMCs. This sample's subset: CD45RA+ positively selected. The CDR3 region has the DNA TGCGCCAGCAGCCATACCCGGACTAGCGCCTACGAGCAGTACTTC. Amino acids: CASSHTRTSAYEQYF.